This T cell receptor beta chain is from a study of cytomegalovirus exposure and HLA in healthy donors. Study outcomes and limitations: The classifier reportedly diagnosed cytomegalovirus status with high specificity and sensitivity.

The validation cohort, a group of some 120 subjects, included the donors and was separate from the approximately 680-subject first cohort. Sequenced by immunoSEQ multiplex PCR; TCRdb stores in-frame clones only, minus some. The sample holds some 210,000 clones, less than 85% seen once. On this clone: The antigen remains unidentified.

Sequencing input: PBMCs. The clonotype was recovered from a woman aged 18-29 years in good health and CMV-seronegative.

CDR3 coding DNA: TGTGCCAGCAGCTGGAGGCCCAAGAACACTGAAGCTTTCTTT. It encodes CASSWRPKNTEAFF. The chain recombines TRBV7-9 with TRBJ1-1, with D unresolved. Germline CDR1 and CDR2: SEHNR and FQNEAQ (reference sequence). The CDR3 contains 14 residues. Trimming removed 4 bases at V and 1 base at J, with 10 bases between.